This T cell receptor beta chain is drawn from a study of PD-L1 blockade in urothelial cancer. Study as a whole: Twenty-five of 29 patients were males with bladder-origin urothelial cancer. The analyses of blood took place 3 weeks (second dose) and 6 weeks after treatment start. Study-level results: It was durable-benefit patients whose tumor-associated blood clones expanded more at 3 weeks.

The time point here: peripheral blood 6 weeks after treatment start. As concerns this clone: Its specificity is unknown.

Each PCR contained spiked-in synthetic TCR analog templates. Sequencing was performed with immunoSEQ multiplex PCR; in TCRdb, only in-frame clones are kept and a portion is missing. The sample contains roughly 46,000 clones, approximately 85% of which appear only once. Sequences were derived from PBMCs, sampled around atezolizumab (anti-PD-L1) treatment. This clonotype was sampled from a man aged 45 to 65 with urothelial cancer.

The CDR3 here is CASSFTGQGWETQYF. The CDR3 DNA is TGTGCCAGCAGTTTCACCGGACAGGGGTGGGAGACCCAGTACTTC. V usage is TRBV28 and J usage is TRBJ2-5; the match to TRBD1 covers 9 bases. From germline, CDR1 is MDHEN and CDR2 SYDVKM. J gave up 5 bases and V 3 bases, and 7 bases lay outside the gene matches. The CDR3 loop spans 15 amino acids.